The 15 T cell receptor beta chains below come from one sample, sequenced in a study of Graves' ophthalmopathy and Graves' hyperthyroidism. Amplified material comprised TCR beta CDR3 regions derived from RNA transcripts. A first-round RT-PCR used HTBI primers, followed by a second-round multiplex PCR. TCRdb processed the multiplex PCR reads anew with MiXCR; each CDR3 protein has one entry. The sample carries about 620,000 distinct CDR3 sequences, 22% recorded once. Source material: peripheral blood. The receptors here all came from a woman under 30 with stable Graves' hyperthyroidism. Some clones in this sample may be carry-over from other donors' samples.

This rearrangement joins TRBV25-1 to TRBJ1-1; D gene ambiguous. Germline loops: CDR1 MGHDK, CDR2 SYGVNS. CDR3 size: 15 residues. The germline V and J ends were trimmed by 2 bases and 1 base, with 11 bases remaining between them. This chain's CDR3 is CASSEGYSPNTEAFF. DNA for the CDR3: TGTGCCAGCAGTGAAGGCTACAGCCCGAACACTGAAGCTTTCTTT.

The chain links TRBV9 to TRBJ1-1, with D perhaps TRBD1 (5 bases). This CDR3 has 15 residues. Germline V gene data show CDR1 as SGDLS and CDR2 as YYNGEE. Trimming took off 2 bases at V and 1 base at J, with 12 bases between the two ends. The CDR3 here is CASSVCETENTEAFF. As DNA, the CDR3 is TGTGCCAGCAGCGTTTGCGAGACAGAGAACACTGAAGCTTTCTTT.

This clonotype has a count of ten or more. The chain employs TRBV3-1 and TRBJ2-7; no clear D gene. The germline V and J ends were trimmed by 0 bases and 3 bases, with 12 bases remaining between them. The CDR3 runs 15 residues. Germline V CDR1 and CDR2: LGHDT, YNNKEL (reference sequence). In DNA, the CDR3 is TGTGCCAGCAGCCAAGATCCGACGGACCGCTACGAGCAGTACTTC. The encoded protein is CASSQDPTDRYEQYF.

Many counts were recorded for this clonotype. This chain joins TRBV7-2 and TRBJ1-2; 7 bases match TRBD1. Germline CDR1 reads SGHTA; CDR2 reads FQGNSA. This CDR3 comprises 13 residues. J gave up 8 bases and V 7 bases, and 10 bases lay outside the gene matches. CDR3 sequence reads: CASNPTGFEGYTF. The CDR3, as DNA: TGTGCCAGCAACCCGACAGGGTTTGAGGGCTACACCTTC.

The table lists this clonotype with a few counts. J is TRBJ2-2 and V is TRBV12-3 or TRBV12-4; 7 nucleotides line up with TRBD2. V shed 6 bases and J 5 bases; nucleotides not matched to a gene: 9. The CDR3 runs 15 residues. The CDR3: CASSPSGIPTGELFF. The CDR3, as DNA: TGTGCCAGCAGCCCGAGCGGGATCCCAACCGGGGAGCTGTTTTTT.

This clonotype was seen ten or more times. The chain employs TRBV12-3 or TRBV12-4 and TRBJ1-5; TRBD1 might be the D (6 bases). Trimming shortened V by 7 bases and J by 1 base, and 8 bases separated the two germline ends. This CDR3 contains 13 residues. The CDR3 loop is CASNTGSNQPQHF. The CDR3 region has the DNA TGTGCCAGCAATACAGGGAGCAATCAGCCCCAGCATTTT.

The table lists this clonotype with many counts. The V call is TRBV20-1, the J call TRBJ1-2; no reliable D call. V was trimmed by 6 bases and J by 3 bases, leaving 23 bases between them. Germline V gene data show CDR1 as DFQATT and CDR2 as SNEGSKA (reference sequence). CDR3 size: 16 residues. The chain's CDR3 is CSALGRGLGSDYGYTF. The CDR3 coding sequence is TGCAGTGCGCTAGGGAGAGGGTTGGGGTCGGACTATGGCTACACCTTC.

This clonotype came up many times. In nucleotides, the CDR3 is TGTGCCAGCAGCGAAAGGTCCAGGGGGCGCCCCGGCAATCAGCCCCAGCATTTT. Translating it yields CASSERSRGRPGNQPQHF. V gene TRBV6-1 combines with J gene TRBJ1-5, with 8 bases fitting TRBD1. This CDR3 region has 18 residues. In germline, CDR1 is MNHNS, CDR2 SASEGT. With 6 bases clipped from V and 2 bases from J, the junction kept 15 bases outside the gene matches.

This clonotype came up many times. This rearrangement joins TRBV6-5 to TRBJ1-5; no clear D. This CDR3 region has 13 residues. Germline V gene sequence: CDR1 MNHEY, CDR2 SVGAGI. V was shortened by 2 bases and J by 6 bases, with 8 bases between the two germline ends. CDR3 bases: TGTGCCAGCAGTTACACGTACGCTCAGCCCCAGCATTTT. Protein: CASSYTYAQPQHF.

This clonotype was picked up many times. The gene calls are TRBV6-1 and TRBJ2-5; 9 nucleotides agree with TRBD2. Germline CDR1 reads MNHNS; CDR2 reads SASEGT. The J segment lost 2 bases and the V segment lost 4 bases, leaving 2 bases of the junction unmatched. The CDR3 covers 14 residues. CDR3 protein: CASSGLAGQETQYF. For the CDR3, the DNA is TGTGCCAGCAGTGGCCTAGCGGGGCAAGAGACCCAGTACTTC.

V gene TRBV29-1 combines with J gene TRBJ1-5, with TRBD1 identical over 9 bases. Trimming at V came to 4 bases and at J to 7 bases, leaving 11 bases not matched to a gene. This CDR3 spans 15 amino acids. Germline CDR1 reads SQVTM; CDR2 reads ANQGSEA. CDR3 protein: CSVGDGQGFGQPQHF. The CDR3 DNA sequence: TGCAGCGTTGGTGATGGACAGGGGTTTGGCCAGCCCCAGCATTTT.

The genes are TRBV28 and TRBJ1-2; D gene uncertain. This CDR3 is 12 amino acids long. In germline, CDR1 is MDHEN, CDR2 SYDVKM. V was shortened by 7 bases and J by 8 bases, with 14 bases between the two germline ends. CDR3 in amino acids: CASNGRLKGYTF. The CDR3 coding sequence is TGTGCCAGCAACGGTCGTCTGAAAGGCTACACCTTC.

This clonotype was seen repeatedly, ten times or more. This chain uses TRBV20-1 with TRBJ1-1; TRBD1 might be the D (5 bases). This CDR3 region has 14 residues. Germline CDR1 reads DFQATT; CDR2 reads SNEGSKA (reference sequence). The ends were cut back, 6 bases at V and 2 bases at J, with 16 bases in the middle. Written as DNA, the CDR3 is TGCAGTGCCCCTATGGGGACGGGAAACACTGAAGCTTTCTTT. Protein product: CSAPMGTGNTEAFF.

The CDR3 bases are TGTGCCAGCACCCGAGGGTTGGGGGCTTTCTTT. Translated: CASTRGLGAFF. This chain uses TRBV12-3 or TRBV12-4 with TRBJ1-1; D is uncertain. The length of the CDR3 is 11 residues. Trimming stripped 7 bases from V and 11 bases from J, with 14 bases between.

On this clonotype itself: A single base separates this from a much larger clone, so it may be a read error. V and J are TRBV20-1 and TRBJ2-7, with D perhaps TRBD1 or TRBD2 (6 bases each). Looked up from germline, CDR1 is DFQATT and CDR2 is SNEGSKA (reference sequence). Between the trimmed V and J ends, which lost 3 bases and 2 bases, there was a span of 14 bases. CDR3 length: 14 residues. For the CDR3, the DNA is TGCAGTGCTAGGCAGTCGGAGGGGGCCTACGAGCAGTACTTC. Translated, it gives CSARQSEGAYEQYF.